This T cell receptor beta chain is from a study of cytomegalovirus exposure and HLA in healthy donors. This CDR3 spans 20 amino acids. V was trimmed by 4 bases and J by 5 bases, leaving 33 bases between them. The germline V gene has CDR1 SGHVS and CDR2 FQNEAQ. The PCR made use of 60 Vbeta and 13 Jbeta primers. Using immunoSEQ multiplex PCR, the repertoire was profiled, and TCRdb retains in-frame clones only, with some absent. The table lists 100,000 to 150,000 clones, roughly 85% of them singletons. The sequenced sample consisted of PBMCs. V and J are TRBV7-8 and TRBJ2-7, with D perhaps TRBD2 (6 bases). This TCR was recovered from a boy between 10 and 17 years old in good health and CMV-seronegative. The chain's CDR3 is CASSWKPGLSKESWSHEQYF. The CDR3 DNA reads TGTGCCAGCAGCTGGAAACCGGGACTCTCGAAGGAGAGCTGGTCCCACGAGCAGTACTTC.